The 27 T cell receptor beta chains in this list originate from one sample, sequenced in a study of spatial heterogeneity in lung cancer. Time point noted: sample taken at primary tumor resection. TCRdb redid the calling of the 5' RACE reads with MiXCR, one entry per CDR3 protein. Seen here are about 23,000 distinct CDR3 sequences, approximately 4.8% observed once, and the top ten hold roughly 5.2%. This specimen consisted of PBMCs, obtained at surgery. These receptors came from a male donor with early-stage non-small cell lung cancer.

This clonotype was counted many times. The rearrangement uses TRBV28 and TRBJ2-7; 9 bases fit TRBD1. This CDR3 is 15 amino acids long. Germline CDR1 is MDHEN and CDR2 is SYDVKM. After removal of 6 bases from V and 5 bases from J, the junction contained 11 bases not matched to a gene. The CDR3 nucleotides read TGTGCCAGCAGCGTCACGGGACAGGGTAGCGACGAGCAGTACTTC. Protein sequence: CASSVTGQGSDEQYF.

This sequence joins TRBV12-3 or TRBV12-4 and TRBJ2-7; D is undetermined. Trimming pared 4 bases from V and 2 bases from J, leaving 12 bases between. This CDR3 region has 14 residues. CDR3 protein: CASSSLPNPYEQYF. The CDR3 coding sequence is TGTGCCAGCAGTTCCTTACCGAATCCCTACGAGCAGTACTTC.

This clonotype was counted ten times or more. The V gene is TRBV12-3 or TRBV12-4, the J gene TRBJ1-2, with 10 positions matching TRBD1. With 5 bases clipped from V and 3 bases from J, the junction kept 6 bases outside the gene matches. The CDR3 has 15 residues. CDR3 protein: CASSVTGTGDYGYTF. CDR3 in DNA: TGTGCCAGCAGTGTTACCGGGACAGGGGACTATGGCTACACCTTC.

This clonotype was counted at least ten times. This chain connects TRBV27 to TRBJ1-6; D gene ambiguous. Trimming removed 5 bases at V and 4 bases at J, with 9 bases between. This CDR3 is built from 14 residues. Germline loops: CDR1 MNHEY, CDR2 SMNVEV (reference sequence). This CDR3 is CASSEGFYNSPLHF. CDR3 nucleotides: TGTGCCAGCAGTGAGGGTTTTTATAATTCACCCCTCCACTTT.

The sample holds many counts of this clonotype. The chain carries TRBV6-5 and TRBJ1-6; no firm D call. This CDR3 is built from 14 residues. V lost 2 bases and J 7 bases, leaving 9 bases between the germline ends. Germline V CDR1 and CDR2: MNHEY, SVGAGI. The chain's CDR3 is CASSYRRGNSPLHF. The CDR3 DNA sequence: TGTGCCAGCAGTTACCGGAGAGGGAATTCACCCCTCCACTTT.

In its sample, this clonotype is medium-sized. This chain uses TRBV4-2 with TRBJ2-5; the match to TRBD2 covers 9 bases. This CDR3 spans 15 amino acids. Trimming took 0 bases from V and 6 from J; bases not matched to a gene: 5. Per germline, CDR1 LGHNA and CDR2 YNFKEQ. The CDR3 DNA is TGTGCCAGCAGCCAAGATCCCAGCGGGAGGAAGACCCAGTACTTC. This encodes CASSQDPSGRKTQYF.

There are many counts of this clonotype. The DNA for the CDR3 is TGCGCCAGCAAAAGACTAGCGGGAGAAAGAGATACGCAGTATTTT. This gives the protein CASKRLAGERDTQYF. The V gene is TRBV5-1, the J gene TRBJ2-3; 12 bases are a match to TRBD2. The CDR3 sequence is 15 residues long. Trimming took 6 bases from V and 5 from J; bases not matched to a gene: 7. Per germline, CDR1 SGHRS and CDR2 YFSETQ.

By its share, this clonotype is medium-sized. J is TRBJ1-1 and V is TRBV29-1, with D perhaps TRBD1 (5 bases). V was cut by 3 bases and J by 6 bases, with 11 bases left in between. CDR1 SQVTM and CDR2 ANQGSEA come from the germline V gene. CDR3 length: 12 residues. The CDR3 loop is CSVDIDRAEAFF. Written as DNA, the CDR3 is TGCAGCGTTGATATAGACAGAGCTGAAGCTTTCTTT.

This clonotype has a count of ten or more. The chain uses TRBV12-3 or TRBV12-4 and TRBJ1-3; 9 nucleotides line up with TRBD1. This CDR3 has 14 residues. J lost 4 bases, V lost 3 bases, and 1 base had no gene match. CDR3 DNA sequence: TGTGCCAGCAGTTTCGGGACAGGGGGAAACACCATATATTTT. The encoded protein is CASSFGTGGNTIYF.

This clonotype came up many times. The CDR3 bases are TGTGCCAGCAGCGGGGATAGAAACATTCAGTACTTC. Residues: CASSGDRNIQYF. This chain uses TRBV5-6 with TRBJ2-4; D gene unclear. The V gene's germline CDR1 is SGHDT and CDR2 YYEEEE. V lost 4 bases and J 6 bases, leaving 8 bases between the germline ends. There are 12 residues in the CDR3.

This clonotype occurred many times. The J gene is TRBJ1-1, the V gene TRBV10-1; D call uncertain. The CDR3 sequence is 14 residues long. Germline CDR1 WNHNN, CDR2 SYGVQD (reference sequence). Trimming removed 4 bases from V and 4 bases from J, with 13 bases in between. The CDR3 sequence: CASSGALTGTEAFF. The CDR3 nucleotides read TGCGCCAGCAGTGGGGCCCTTACGGGCACTGAAGCTTTCTTT.

This clonotype was observed a few times. This sequence joins TRBV6-2 or TRBV6-3 and TRBJ2-7, with D possibly TRBD1 on 6 matching bases. The CDR3 has 15 residues. V dropped 6 bases and J dropped 1 base, with 16 bases sitting between them. The V gene's germline CDR1 is MNHEY and CDR2 SVGEGT. This chain's CDR3 is CASRLNRGWSYEQYF. The CDR3 nucleotides read TGTGCCAGCAGACTAAATAGGGGGTGGTCCTACGAGCAGTACTTC.

This clonotype was counted at least ten times. J is TRBJ2-5 and V is TRBV7-8; 8 nucleotides match TRBD1. The J segment lost 5 bases and the V segment lost 1 base, leaving 12 bases of the junction unmatched. Germline CDR1 is SGHVS and CDR2 is FQNEAQ. The CDR3 extends over 17 amino acids. The CDR3 here is CASSLVGPGGLVETQYF. CDR3 nucleotides: TGTGCCAGCAGCTTAGTGGGTCCAGGGGGCCTTGTTGAGACCCAGTACTTC.

This clonotype was observed at least ten times. The rearrangement links TRBV7-2 to TRBJ2-7; TRBD1 matches at 10 bases. The germline gives CDR1 SGHTA, CDR2 FQGNSA. Unmatched junction bases numbered 8, after V lost 6 bases and J lost 3 bases. The CDR3 totals 15 residues. The chain's CDR3 is CASSYTTGGVYEQYF. The CDR3 DNA reads TGTGCCAGCAGTTATACGACAGGGGGCGTCTACGAGCAGTACTTC.

This clonotype appeared many times. The chain employs TRBV3-1 and TRBJ1-1, with D perhaps TRBD1 (6 bases). CDR3 length equals 13 residues. The V end was cut by 7 bases, the J end by 5 bases, with 14 bases between. The germline V gene has CDR1 LGHDT and CDR2 YNNKEL (reference sequence). Written as DNA, the CDR3 is TGTGCCAGCACCAATCGGCAGGGGACTGAAGCTTTCTTT. Translation gives CASTNRQGTEAFF.

This sequence joins TRBV3-1 and TRBJ2-4; possibly TRBD2 for D (6 bases). V was cut by 0 bases and J by 6 bases, with 18 bases left in between. This CDR3 region has 17 residues. CDR1 is LGHDT and CDR2 is YNNKEL in the germline V gene (reference sequence). CDR3 nucleotide sequence: TGTGCCAGCAGCCAAGAAGCGGGCGGACGCAAGAGAAACATTCAGTACTTC. Its protein product is CASSQEAGGRKRNIQYF.

This clonotype has at least ten counts. The chain uses TRBV6-2 or TRBV6-3 and TRBJ1-1; no clear D gene. Trimming took 2 bases from V and 1 from J, leaving 5 bases between them. This CDR3 contains 13 residues. Germline CDR1 and CDR2: MNHEY and SVGEGT. Here the CDR3 reads CASSYAENTEAFF. For the CDR3, the DNA is TGTGCCAGCAGTTACGCGGAGAACACTGAAGCTTTCTTT.

This clonotype was found many times. The chain is built from TRBV7-9 and TRBJ2-2; 8 nucleotides line up with TRBD1. The germline CDR1 and CDR2 sequences are SEHNR and FQNEAQ (reference sequence). V was pared by 5 bases and J by 7 bases, with 6 bases of the junction left unmatched. The CDR3 runs 14 residues. CDR3 region: CASSPGQVVGELFF. CDR3 in DNA: TGTGCCAGCAGCCCGGGACAGGTTGTCGGGGAGCTGTTTTTT.

In this sample, this clonotype turned up many times. The chain has TRBV7-2 and TRBJ1-4; D ambiguous. Germline V gene lookup returns CDR1 SGHTA and CDR2 FQGNSA. The V and J ends lost 5 bases and 0 bases respectively, with 7 bases between them. The CDR3 spans 14 residues. The CDR3 loop reads CASSRASTNEKLFF. As DNA, the CDR3 is TGTGCCAGCAGCAGAGCCTCAACTAATGAAAAACTGTTTTTT. Full variable domain (remainder filled in from reference TRBV7-2 and TRBJ1-4): GAGVSQSPSNKVTEKGKDVELRCDPISGHTALYWYRQSLGQGLEFLIYFQGNSAPDKSGLPSDRFSAERTGGSVSTLTIQRTQQEDSAVYLCASSRASTNEKLFFGSGTQLSVL.

This clonotype was seen at least ten times. The chain couples TRBV3-1 to TRBJ2-3; TRBD2 is a possible D gene (5 bases). There are 13 residues in the CDR3. Germline-derived CDR1 and CDR2 are LGHDT and YNNKEL (reference sequence). CDR3 in amino acids: CATSRGGIDTQYF. The CDR3 bases are TGTGCTACGTCCCGGGGTGGGATCGATACGCAGTATTTT.

This clonotype was detected many times. The CDR3 reads CSAREDLGLAGIKQYF. The CDR3 DNA is TGCAGTGCTAGAGAGGACTTGGGACTAGCGGGGATCAAGCAGTACTTC. The V gene is TRBV20-1, the J gene TRBJ2-7; 13 bases map to TRBD2. J lost 8 bases, V lost 0 bases, and 10 bases had no gene match. The length of the CDR3 is 16 residues. The germline gives CDR1 DFQATT, CDR2 SNEGSKA (reference sequence).

This clonotype is labeled medium-sized. The chain uses TRBV6-5 and TRBJ1-3; unclear D gene. The V gene's germline CDR1 is MNHEY and CDR2 SVGAGI. The V end lost 8 bases, the J end lost 1 base, and 9 bases lay between the germline ends. The CDR3 runs 13 residues. CDR3 sequence reads: CASRPGSGNTIYF. The CDR3 DNA sequence: TGTGCCAGCCGTCCGGGGTCTGGAAACACCATATATTTT.

The table lists this clonotype with many counts. The J gene is TRBJ2-6, the V gene TRBV6-5, with D unclear. This CDR3 is 16 amino acids long. The V end was cut by 0 bases, the J end by 0 bases, with 6 bases between. Germline V gene data show CDR1 as MNHEY and CDR2 as SVGAGI. The CDR3 protein is CASSYSRSSGANVLTF. CDR3 nucleotides: TGTGCCAGCAGTTACTCGAGGAGCTCTGGGGCCAACGTCCTGACTTTC.

The sample holds many counts of this clonotype. The chain joins TRBV7-2 to TRBJ2-1; a weak D match, TRBD2 (5 bases). Looked up from germline, CDR1 is SGHTA and CDR2 is FQGNSA. The CDR3 totals 15 residues. Trimming took off 2 bases at V and 0 bases at J, with 8 bases between the two ends. The CDR3 region has the DNA TGTGCCAGCAGCTTATCTGGGAGCTCCTACAATGAGCAGTTCTTC. Translated: CASSLSGSSYNEQFF. Variable domain in full (rest from reference TRBV7-2 and TRBJ2-1): GAGVSQSPSNKVTEKGKDVELRCDPISGHTALYWYRQSLGQGLEFLIYFQGNSAPDKSGLPSDRFSAERTGGSVSTLTIQRTQQEDSAVYLCASSLSGSSYNEQFFGPGTRLTVL.

This clonotype was detected many times. V usage is TRBV7-2 and J usage is TRBJ1-1; D is uncertain. Germline V gene data show CDR1 as SGHTA and CDR2 as FQGNSA. V was pared by 5 bases and J by 1 base, with 5 bases between. The CDR3 is made up of 12 amino acids. CDR3 loop: CASSGPNTEAFF. For the CDR3, the DNA is TGTGCCAGCAGCGGACCGAACACTGAAGCTTTCTTT. The full variable domain, with the rest looked up from reference TRBV7-2 and TRBJ1-1, is GAGVSQSPSNKVTEKGKDVELRCDPISGHTALYWYRQSLGQGLEFLIYFQGNSAPDKSGLPSDRFSAERTGGSVSTLTIQRTQQEDSAVYLCASSGPNTEAFFGQGTRLTVV.

Many counts were recorded for this clonotype. The V and J genes are TRBV20-1 and TRBJ2-5, with D possibly matching TRBD1 (6 bases). The CDR3 loop spans 16 amino acids. The ends were cut back, 1 base at V and 1 base at J, with 16 bases in the middle. Germline CDR1 and CDR2: DFQATT and SNEGSKA (reference sequence). CDR3 residues: CSARGPPRGIQETQYF. CDR3 nucleotides: TGCAGTGCTAGAGGCCCCCCGAGGGGGATCCAAGAGACCCAGTACTTC.

This clonotype was detected ten times or more. V usage is TRBV10-3 and J usage is TRBJ2-7, with TRBD2 as a possible D gene (5 bases). CDR1 is ENHRY and CDR2 is SYGVKD in the germline V gene. Between the trimmed V and J ends, which lost 3 bases and 3 bases, there was a span of 9 bases. The CDR3 contains 13 residues. The CDR3 DNA reads TGTGCCATCAGTGATCCCCGGGACTACGAGCAGTACTTC. Translation gives CAISDPRDYEQYF.